The following is a T cell receptor (beta chain) sequence with its context. Its antigen specificity is not known. There are no base qualities to consult, and no much larger clone falls within one base. Participants in the prospective study were enrolled through a virtual design, were aged roughly 18 to 100 years, and lived in about two dozen United States geographic areas. Cohort assignment in the prospective study relied on participant-reported clinical history from a screening survey and a study questionnaire. Recovered participants in ImmuneRACE Cohort 3 were defined by two consecutive negative NP/OP PCR tests, clearance by a healthcare professional, or resolution of symptoms. In the prospective study, mobile phlebotomists collected whole blood, serum and a nasopharyngeal or oropharyngeal swab from each participant. Prospective study participants could optionally give additional blood draws and questionnaires over an approximately two-month period. Blood samples from the prospective study were shipped frozen or at room temperature prior to DNA extraction.

This entry comes from a study of blood T cell repertoires in COVID-19 (TCRdb year 2020). In the study overall: The collaborator samples originated in the United States, Italy and Spain and spanned the acute and convalescent phases of COVID-19. The material from the prospective study consisted of cDNA or gDNA derived from T cells, B-cell-depleted T cells, or PBMCs. Deeply sampled blood TCRbeta repertoires from subjects exposed to, actively infected with, or recovered from COVID-19 were included in the dataset. The repertoires were released in a freely available public database intended as a resource for research on the immune response to SARS-CoV-2. Samples came from the ongoing ImmuneRACE study (first 160 participants) plus 1,254 subjects from 6 global collaborators. The sample metadata nearly always contained a de-identified subject ID, COVID-19 status, age in years and sex. Where available, HLA class I and class II types were obtained from metadata supplied by the sample provider rather than from assay-based typing. Broad study findings and their caveats: How much clinical and demographic metadata was included differed by source and by participant, and the metadata was provided uncurated.

TCRbeta CDR3 regions were amplified from genomic DNA by means of the immunoSEQ Assay, a bias-controlled multiplex PCR. As for the original processing: The number of nucleated cells in each sample was estimated by amplification of reference gene primers within the assay. To quantify the absolute abundance of each unique TCRbeta CDR3 rearrangement, sequence reads were collapsed and filtered. Productive Simpson clonality was computed per sample as the square root of Simpson's diversity index over productive rearrangements. The table was pulled from immuneACCESS by TCRdb, which kept in-frame rearrangements only. Such tables lose some clones; where checked, under half of the loss comes from unresolved V genes, and the rest has no known cause. The V and J calls and the clone size are those of that table, but D and trimming were determined from the DNA. This sample comprises about 180,000 clones, 88% of them detected only once. The ten largest account for about 9.4% of the sample.

V gives up 4 bases and J gives up 4 bases, and the segment between their germline ends measures 7 bases. Measured from the cysteine to the phenylalanine, the CDR3 is 12 residues long. Only the CDR3 DNA stays, 36 bases, in frame from base 1. From a lookup of the germline V gene, CDR1 and CDR2 are SNHLY and FYNNEI. In this chain, TRBV2 is recombined with TRBJ1-2; the D gene is not confidently resolved. The sequence was collected from a woman aged 18-29 years who had recovered from COVID-19. The sequenced sample consisted of PBMCs or T cells enriched from blood (not recorded which). For the CDR3, the sequence is CASSVAAYGYTF. The DNA sequence is TGTGCCAGCAGTGTGGCGGCCTATGGCTACACCTTC.